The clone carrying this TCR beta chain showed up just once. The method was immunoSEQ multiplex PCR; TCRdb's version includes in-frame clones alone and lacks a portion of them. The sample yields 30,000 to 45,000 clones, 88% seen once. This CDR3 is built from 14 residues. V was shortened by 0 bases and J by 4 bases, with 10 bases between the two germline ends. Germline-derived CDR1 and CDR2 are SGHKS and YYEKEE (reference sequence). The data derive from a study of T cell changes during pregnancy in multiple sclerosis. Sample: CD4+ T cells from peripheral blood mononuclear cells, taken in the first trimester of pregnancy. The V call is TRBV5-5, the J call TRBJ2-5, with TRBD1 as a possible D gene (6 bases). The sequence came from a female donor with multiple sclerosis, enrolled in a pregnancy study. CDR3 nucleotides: TGTGCCAGCAGCTTGGAAAGGGACATAGAGACCCAGTACTTC. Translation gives CASSLERDIETQYF.